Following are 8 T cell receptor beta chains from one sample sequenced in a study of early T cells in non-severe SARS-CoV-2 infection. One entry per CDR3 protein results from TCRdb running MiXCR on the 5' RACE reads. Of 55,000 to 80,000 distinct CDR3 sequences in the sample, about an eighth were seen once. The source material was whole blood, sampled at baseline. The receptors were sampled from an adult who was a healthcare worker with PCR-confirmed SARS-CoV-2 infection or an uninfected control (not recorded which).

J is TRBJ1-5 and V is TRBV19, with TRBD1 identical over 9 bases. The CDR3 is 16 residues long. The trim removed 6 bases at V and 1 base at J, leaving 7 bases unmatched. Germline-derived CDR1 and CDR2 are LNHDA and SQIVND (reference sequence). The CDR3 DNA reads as TGTGCCAGTAGCACTACAGGGGGCGTAAGCAATCAGCCCCAGCATTTT. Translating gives CASSTTGGVSNQPQHF.

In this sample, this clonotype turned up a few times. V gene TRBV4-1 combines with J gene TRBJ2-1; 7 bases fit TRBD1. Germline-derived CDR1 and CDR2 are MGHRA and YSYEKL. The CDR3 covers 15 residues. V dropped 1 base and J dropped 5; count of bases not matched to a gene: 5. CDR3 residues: CASSQGGGGDNEQFF. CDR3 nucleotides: TGCGCCAGCAGCCAAGGAGGGGGCGGAGACAATGAGCAGTTCTTC.

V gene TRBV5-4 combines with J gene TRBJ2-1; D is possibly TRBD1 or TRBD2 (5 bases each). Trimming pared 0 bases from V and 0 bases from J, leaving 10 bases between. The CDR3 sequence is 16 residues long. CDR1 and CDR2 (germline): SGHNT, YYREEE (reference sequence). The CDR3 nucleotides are TGTGCCAGCAGCTTGGGGGGGAGAAGCTCCTACAATGAGCAGTTCTTC. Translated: CASSLGGRSSYNEQFF.

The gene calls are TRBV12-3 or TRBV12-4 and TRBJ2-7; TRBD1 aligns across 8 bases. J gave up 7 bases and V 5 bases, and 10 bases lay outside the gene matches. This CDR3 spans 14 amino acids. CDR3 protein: CASSVAQGAGEQYF. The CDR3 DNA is TGTGCCAGCAGTGTCGCGCAGGGGGCGGGGGAGCAGTACTTC.

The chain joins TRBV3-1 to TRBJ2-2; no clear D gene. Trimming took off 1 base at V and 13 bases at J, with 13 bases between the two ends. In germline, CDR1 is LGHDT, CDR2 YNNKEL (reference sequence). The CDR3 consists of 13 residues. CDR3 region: CASSQGTVGRLFF. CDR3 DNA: TGTGCCAGCAGCCAAGGAACGGTCGGAAGGCTGTTTTTT.

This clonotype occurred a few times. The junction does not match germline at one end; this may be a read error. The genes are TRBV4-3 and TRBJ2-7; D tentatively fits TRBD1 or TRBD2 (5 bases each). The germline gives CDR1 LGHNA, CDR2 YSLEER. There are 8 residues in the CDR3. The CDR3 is CASSRGDF. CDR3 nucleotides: TGCGCCAGCAGCCGAGGGGACTTC.

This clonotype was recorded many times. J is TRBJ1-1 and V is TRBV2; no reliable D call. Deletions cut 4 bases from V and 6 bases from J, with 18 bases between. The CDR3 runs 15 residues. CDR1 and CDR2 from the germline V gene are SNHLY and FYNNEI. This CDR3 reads CASSANSAGIPEAFF. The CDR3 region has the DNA TGTGCCAGCAGTGCTAACAGCGCTGGGATCCCTGAAGCTTTCTTT.

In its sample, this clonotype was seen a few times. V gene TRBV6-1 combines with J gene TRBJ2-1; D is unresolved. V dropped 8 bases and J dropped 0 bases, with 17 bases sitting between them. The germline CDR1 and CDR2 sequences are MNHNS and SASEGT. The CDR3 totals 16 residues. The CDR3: CASSKWAESSYNEQFF. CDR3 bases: TGTGCCAGCTCAAAGTGGGCGGAAAGCTCCTACAATGAGCAGTTCTTC.